This T cell receptor beta chain was observed in a study of blood T cell repertoires in COVID-19. As originally analysed: Estimates of nucleated cell counts were drawn from the amplification of reference gene primers. The table came from immunoSEQ multiplex PCR; TCRdb's copy has only in-frame clones and leaves some out. That table furnishes V, J and clone size, whereas the DNA furnished D and trimming. The sample lists tens of thousands of clones; 88% were seen once. CDR1 and CDR2 (germline): GTSNPN, SVGIG (reference sequence). Losses at the gene ends were 7 bases for V and 5 bases for J; bases not matched to a gene: 8. This CDR3 contains 15 residues.

V gene TRBV30 combines with J gene TRBJ2-2; TRBD2 matches at 12 bases. The sequenced sample was peripheral blood. This clonotype originated in a human donor in a cohort sampled during active COVID-19. The CDR3: CASGLAGSGTGELFF. As DNA, the CDR3 is TGTGCCTCCGGACTAGCGGGGAGCGGGACCGGGGAGCTGTTTTTT.